A single sample is the source of the 20 T cell receptor beta chains below, sequenced in a study of shared clonotypes between healthy human individuals. The method was immunoSEQ multiplex PCR; TCRdb's version includes in-frame clones alone and lacks a portion of them. The sample includes roughly 660,000 clones, around 91% of them seen just once. Sequencing was performed on memory CD8+ T cells from PBMCs. Subset: CD45RO+ cells pooled with CCR7-negative TemRA cells. These receptors all come from a man aged 18-30 years in good health. Some clones in this sample may be carry-over from other donors' samples.

This clone was recorded only once. The J gene is TRBJ2-7, the V gene TRBV9; D is uncertain. The V end lost 2 bases, the J end lost 0 bases, and 9 bases lay between the germline ends. The CDR3 is 14 amino acids. The germline gives CDR1 SGDLS, CDR2 YYNGEE. CDR3 loop: CASSVSAGSYEQYF. CDR3 in DNA: TGTGCCAGCAGCGTCTCTGCAGGCTCCTACGAGCAGTACTTC.

This clone was found once. The chain links TRBV28 to TRBJ2-7, with TRBD2 identical over 11 bases. Germline V gene data show CDR1 as MDHEN and CDR2 as SYDVKM. CDR3 length: 16 amino acids. Trimming removed 2 bases from V and 0 bases from J; junction bases left unmatched: 3. CDR3 protein: CASSLETSGNSYEQYF. The CDR3 coding sequence is TGTGCCAGCAGTTTAGAGACTAGCGGGAACTCCTACGAGCAGTACTTC.

J is TRBJ2-1 and V is TRBV28, with D perhaps TRBD2 (6 bases). The CDR3 runs to 14 residues. Germline lookup yields CDR1 MDHEN and CDR2 SYDVKM. V lost 2 bases to trimming and J lost 7 bases, with 12 bases between them. The CDR3: CASSLGTLDNEQFF. The CDR3 bases are TGTGCCAGCAGTTTAGGGACTCTTGATAATGAGCAGTTCTTC.

The chain employs TRBV27 and TRBJ2-3, with D uncertain. V was trimmed by 5 bases and J by 1 base, leaving 16 bases between them. CDR3 length: 16 residues. Germline CDR1 reads MNHEY; CDR2 reads SMNVEV (reference sequence). The CDR3 nucleotides read TGTGCCAGCAGTCTCTTGTCCGCTATGGGCACAGATACGCAGTATTTT. It encodes CASSLLSAMGTDTQYF.

Remarks on this clone: The sample contains more than one DNA sequence encoding this CDR3. The rearrangement uses TRBV7-9 and TRBJ2-1; 7 bases agree with TRBD2. Trimming removed 5 bases from V and 4 bases from J; junction bases left unmatched: 5. The CDR3 consists of 14 residues. Germline lookup yields CDR1 SEHNR and CDR2 FQNEAQ (reference sequence). The CDR3: CASSRLAEYNEQFF. The CDR3 DNA follows: TGTGCCAGCAGCAGGCTAGCGGAGTACAATGAGCAGTTCTTC.

This clone was observed at least ten times. A read error may produce the germline difference seen at one junction end. V gene TRBV7-9 combines with J gene TRBJ2-7; 7 nucleotides agree with TRBD2. This CDR3 has 17 amino acids. Germline V gives CDR1 SEHNR, CDR2 FQNEAQ (reference sequence). The CDR3 DNA is TGCGCCAGCAGCCAGACCCAGGGCGGGGAGGGCCTCCACGAGCAGTACTTC. Protein: CASSQTQGGEGLHEQYF.

V usage is TRBV10-3 and J usage is TRBJ2-3, with 10 bases aligning to TRBD2. The CDR3 is 17 residues long. Unmatched junction bases numbered 10, after V lost 3 bases and J lost 4 bases. Germline V gene data show CDR1 as ENHRY and CDR2 as SYGVKD. Here the CDR3 reads CAISDSEREGPSDTQYF. Here the CDR3 DNA reads TGTGCCATCAGTGACTCCGAGCGGGAGGGCCCCTCAGATACGCAGTATTTT.

J is TRBJ1-2 and V is TRBV6-6; D remains unclear. Trimming left V 5 bases short and J 0 bases short, with 10 bases between. The CDR3 totals 14 residues. Germline CDR1 is MNHNY and CDR2 is SVGAGI (reference sequence). As DNA, the CDR3 is TGTGCCAGCAGTCCTTATGTAGCTAACTATGGCTACACCTTC. This gives the protein CASSPYVANYGYTF.

This rearrangement joins TRBV5-6 to TRBJ2-7; D gene unclear. CDR1 and CDR2 from the germline V gene are SGHDT and YYEEEE. The V gene lost 0 bases and the J gene lost 6 bases, with 7 bases spanning the gap. The CDR3 is 12 residues long. The CDR3 reads CASSLGPREQYF. The CDR3 DNA follows: TGTGCCAGCAGCTTGGGACCCCGCGAGCAGTACTTC.

The rearrangement joins TRBV27 to TRBJ2-7, with D possibly called TRBD1 or TRBD2 (6 bases each). Germline CDR1 and CDR2: MNHEY and SMNVEV (reference sequence). V lost 5 bases to trimming and J lost 7 bases, with 18 bases between them. CDR3 length: 14 residues. The CDR3 DNA follows: TGTGCCAGCAGTCCAAATGGCGAGGGGGGTGAGCAGTACTTC. Protein product: CASSPNGEGGEQYF.

The chain recombines TRBV28 with TRBJ2-5; D not resolved. CDR1 is MDHEN and CDR2 is SYDVKM in the germline V gene. The CDR3 is 15 residues long. The V and J ends lost 2 bases and 5 bases respectively, with 15 bases between them. In DNA, the CDR3 is TGTGCCAGCAGTTTACGCTTGGCGCCGGTGGAGACCCAGTACTTC. Encoded protein: CASSLRLAPVETQYF.

This chain links TRBV4-3 with TRBJ2-3; TRBD2 matches 13 bases. The length of the CDR3 is 18 residues. The trim removed 4 bases at V and 0 bases at J, leaving 7 bases unmatched. The germline V gene has CDR1 LGHNA and CDR2 YSLEER. CDR3 in amino acids: CASSPTTSGRVSTDTQYF. Written as DNA, the CDR3 is TGCGCCAGCAGCCCCACCACTAGCGGGAGGGTGAGCACAGATACGCAGTATTTT.

The V call is TRBV7-9, the J call TRBJ2-3; 15 positions match TRBD2. Germline values: CDR1 SEHNR, CDR2 FQNEAQ (reference sequence). This CDR3 has 15 residues. The trim removed 6 bases at V and 4 bases at J, leaving 2 bases unmatched. The CDR3: CASSWTSGRADTQYF. In DNA form, the CDR3 reads TGTGCCAGCAGTTGGACTAGCGGGAGGGCAGATACGCAGTATTTT.

This clone was detected only once. Distinct nucleotide sequences in the sample also encode this CDR3. The rearrangement uses TRBV9 and TRBJ2-1, with 9 bases fitting TRBD2. CDR3 length equals 14 residues. CDR1 SGDLS and CDR2 YYNGEE come from the germline V gene. J lost 0 bases, V lost 7 bases, and 2 bases had no gene match. The CDR3 DNA reads as TGTGCCAGCTCGACTAGCGGCTCCTACAATGAGCAGTTCTTC. This encodes CASSTSGSYNEQFF.

The chain employs TRBV28 and TRBJ1-6; D not certain. Germline loops: CDR1 MDHEN, CDR2 SYDVKM. Trimming shortened V by 10 bases and J by 8 bases, and 15 bases separated the two germline ends. This CDR3 comprises 13 residues. Here the CDR3 DNA reads TGTGCCACTCGGGCAGGCACGTATTCACCCCTCCACTTT. Protein sequence: CATRAGTYSPLHF.

V usage is TRBV27 and J usage is TRBJ2-5, with D unclear. CDR1 is MNHEY and CDR2 is SMNVEV in the germline V gene (reference sequence). The V end was cut by 3 bases, the J end by 1 base, with 12 bases between. This CDR3 contains 15 residues. The CDR3 here is CASSFLSQGQETQYF. The CDR3, as DNA: TGTGCCAGCAGTTTCTTGTCACAAGGCCAAGAGACCCAGTACTTC.

This clone has a single count. The chain is built from TRBV6-1 and TRBJ2-7; no firm D call. With 6 bases removed from V and 3 bases from J, the gap between germline ends came to 6 bases. Per germline, CDR1 MNHNS and CDR2 SASEGT. CDR3 length equals 11 residues. CDR3 region: CASRTNYEQYF. In nucleotides, the CDR3 is TGTGCCAGCAGGACAAACTACGAGCAGTACTTC.

The rearrangement links TRBV27 to TRBJ2-2, with a weak D call TRBD2 (6 bases). V was trimmed by 5 bases and J by 0 bases, leaving 16 bases between them. There are 17 residues in the CDR3. Germline V CDR1 and CDR2: MNHEY, SMNVEV (reference sequence). The CDR3 loop is CASSPPGDPTNTGELFF. In DNA form, the CDR3 reads TGTGCCAGCAGTCCGCCGGGGGACCCCACGAACACCGGGGAGCTGTTTTTT.

This clone occurred once. The rearrangement links TRBV4-1 to TRBJ2-1, with D tentatively TRBD2 (6 bases). V was trimmed by 0 bases and J by 7 bases, leaving 10 bases between them. CDR1 and CDR2 from the germline V gene are MGHRA and YSYEKL. This CDR3 region has 14 residues. The CDR3: CASSQEWLANEQFF. Written as DNA, the CDR3 is TGCGCCAGCAGCCAAGAATGGCTAGCGAATGAGCAGTTCTTC.

The rearrangement uses TRBV5-4 and TRBJ2-1; a weak D match, TRBD1 (5 bases). This CDR3 region has 14 residues. V lost 4 bases, J lost 4 bases, and 12 bases lay in between. Germline CDR1 SGHNT, CDR2 YYREEE (reference sequence). The CDR3 protein is CASSPLAGYNEQFF. For the CDR3, the DNA is TGTGCCAGCAGCCCCCTCGCAGGGTACAATGAGCAGTTCTTC.